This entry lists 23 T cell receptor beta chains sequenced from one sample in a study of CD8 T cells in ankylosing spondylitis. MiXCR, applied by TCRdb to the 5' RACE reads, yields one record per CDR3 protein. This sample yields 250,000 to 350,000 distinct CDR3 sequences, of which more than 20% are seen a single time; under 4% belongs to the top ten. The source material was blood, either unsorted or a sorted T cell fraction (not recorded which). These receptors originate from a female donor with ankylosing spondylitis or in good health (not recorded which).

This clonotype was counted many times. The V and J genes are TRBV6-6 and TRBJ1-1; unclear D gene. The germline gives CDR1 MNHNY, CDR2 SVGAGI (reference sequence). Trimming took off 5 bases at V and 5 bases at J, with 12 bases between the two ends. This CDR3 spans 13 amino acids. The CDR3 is CASSLFRETEAFF. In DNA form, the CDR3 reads TGTGCCAGCAGTCTGTTCCGGGAAACTGAAGCTTTCTTT.

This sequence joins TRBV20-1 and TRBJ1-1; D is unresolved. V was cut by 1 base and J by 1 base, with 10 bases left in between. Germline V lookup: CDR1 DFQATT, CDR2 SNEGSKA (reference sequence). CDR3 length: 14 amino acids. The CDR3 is CSARGGLRNTEAFF. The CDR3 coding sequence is TGCAGTGCTAGAGGAGGGCTGAGGAACACTGAAGCTTTCTTT.

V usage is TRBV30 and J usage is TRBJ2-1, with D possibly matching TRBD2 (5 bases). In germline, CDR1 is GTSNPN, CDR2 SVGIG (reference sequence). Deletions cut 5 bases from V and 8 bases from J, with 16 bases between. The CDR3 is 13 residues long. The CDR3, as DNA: TGTGCCTGGGGGGAGTCAAGTCCAGATGAGCAGTTCTTC. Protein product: CAWGESSPDEQFF.

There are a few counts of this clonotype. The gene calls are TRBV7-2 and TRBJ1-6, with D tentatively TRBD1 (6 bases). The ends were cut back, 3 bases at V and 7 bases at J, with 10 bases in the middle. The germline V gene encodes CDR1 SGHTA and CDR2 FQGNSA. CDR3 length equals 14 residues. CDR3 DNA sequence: TGTGCCAGCAGCTTTACAGGGAGGAATTCACCCCTCCACTTT. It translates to CASSFTGRNSPLHF.

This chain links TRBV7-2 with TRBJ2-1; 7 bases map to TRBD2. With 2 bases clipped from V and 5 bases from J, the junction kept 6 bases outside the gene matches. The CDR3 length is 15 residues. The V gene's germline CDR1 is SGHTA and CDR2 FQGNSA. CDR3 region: CASSLRLAANNEQFF. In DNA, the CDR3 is TGTGCCAGCAGCTTAAGACTAGCCGCTAACAATGAGCAGTTCTTC.

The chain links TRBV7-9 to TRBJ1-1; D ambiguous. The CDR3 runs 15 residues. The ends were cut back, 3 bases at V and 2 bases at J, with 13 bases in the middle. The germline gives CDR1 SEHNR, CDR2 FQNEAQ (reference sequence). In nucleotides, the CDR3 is TGTGCCAGCAGCTTCCACAAGACGGGTAACACTGAAGCTTTCTTT. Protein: CASSFHKTGNTEAFF.

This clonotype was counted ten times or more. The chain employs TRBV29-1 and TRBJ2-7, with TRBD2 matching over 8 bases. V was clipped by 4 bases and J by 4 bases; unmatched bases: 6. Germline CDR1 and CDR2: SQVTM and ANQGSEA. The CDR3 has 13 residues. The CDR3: CSVANSGSYEQYF. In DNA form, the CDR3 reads TGCAGCGTTGCTAACAGCGGGAGTTACGAGCAGTACTTC.

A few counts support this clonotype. CDR3 residues: CASSPGASSWETQYF. The CDR3 DNA is TGTGCCAGCAGCCCCGGCGCGTCTAGCTGGGAGACCCAGTACTTC. J is TRBJ2-5 and V is TRBV7-2, with D possibly being TRBD2 (5 bases). CDR1 is SGHTA and CDR2 is FQGNSA in the germline V gene. This CDR3 contains 15 residues. Trimming pared 5 bases from V and 5 bases from J, leaving 18 bases between.

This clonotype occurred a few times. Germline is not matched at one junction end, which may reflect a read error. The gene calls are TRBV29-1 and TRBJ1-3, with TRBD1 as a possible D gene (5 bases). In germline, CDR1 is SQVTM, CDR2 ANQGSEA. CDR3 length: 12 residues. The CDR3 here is CSVRATRGPGDF. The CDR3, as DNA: TGCAGCGTTAGGGCCACGAGGGGACCGGGGGATTTT.

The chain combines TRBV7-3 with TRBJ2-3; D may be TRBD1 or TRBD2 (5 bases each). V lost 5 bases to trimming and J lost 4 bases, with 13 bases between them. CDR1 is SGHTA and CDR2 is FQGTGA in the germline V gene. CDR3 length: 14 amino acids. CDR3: CASSPGRIPDTQYF. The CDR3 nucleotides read TGTGCCAGCAGCCCGGGACGGATCCCAGATACGCAGTATTTT. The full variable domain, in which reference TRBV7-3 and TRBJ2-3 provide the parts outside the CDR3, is GAGVSQTPSNKVTEKGKYVELRCDPISGHTALYWYRQSLGQGPEFLIYFQGTGAADDSGLPNDRFFAVRPEGSVSTLKIQRTERGDSAVYLCASSPGRIPDTQYFGPGTRLTVL.

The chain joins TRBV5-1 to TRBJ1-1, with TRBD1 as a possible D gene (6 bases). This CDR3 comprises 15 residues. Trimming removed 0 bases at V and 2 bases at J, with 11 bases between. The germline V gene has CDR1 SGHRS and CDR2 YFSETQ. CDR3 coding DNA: TGCGCCAGCAGCTTGGAACCAGGGGCCAACACTGAAGCTTTCTTT. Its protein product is CASSLEPGANTEAFF. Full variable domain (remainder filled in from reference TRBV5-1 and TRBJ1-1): KAGVTQTPRYLIKTRGQQVTLSCSPISGHRSVSWYQQTPGQGLQFLFEYFSETQRNKGNFPGRFSGRQFSNSRSEMNVSTLELGDSALYLCASSLEPGANTEAFFGQGTRLTVV.

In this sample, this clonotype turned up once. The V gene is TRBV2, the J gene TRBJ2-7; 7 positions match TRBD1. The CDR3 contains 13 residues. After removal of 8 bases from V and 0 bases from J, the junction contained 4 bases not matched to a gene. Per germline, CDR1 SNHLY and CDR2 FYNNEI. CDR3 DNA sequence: TGTGCCAGCGGACAGGCGACCTCCTACGAGCAGTACTTC. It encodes CASGQATSYEQYF.

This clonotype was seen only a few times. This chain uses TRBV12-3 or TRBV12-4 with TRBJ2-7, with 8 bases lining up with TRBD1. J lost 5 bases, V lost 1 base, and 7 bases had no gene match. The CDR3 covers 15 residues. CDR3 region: CASSLVLQGEDEQYF. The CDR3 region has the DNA TGTGCCAGCAGTTTAGTACTACAGGGGGAAGACGAGCAGTACTTC.

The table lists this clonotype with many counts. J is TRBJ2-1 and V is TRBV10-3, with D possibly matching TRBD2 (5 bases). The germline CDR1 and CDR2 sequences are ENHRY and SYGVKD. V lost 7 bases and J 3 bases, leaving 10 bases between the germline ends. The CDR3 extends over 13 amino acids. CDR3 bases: TGTGCCATCACGAGGGAGAGCTACAATGAGCAGTTCTTC. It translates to CAITRESYNEQFF.

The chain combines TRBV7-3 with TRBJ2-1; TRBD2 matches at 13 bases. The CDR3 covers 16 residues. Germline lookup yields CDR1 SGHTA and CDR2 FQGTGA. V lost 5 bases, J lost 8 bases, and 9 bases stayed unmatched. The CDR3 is CASSAGLAGIGHEQFF. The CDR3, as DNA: TGTGCCAGCAGCGCGGGACTAGCGGGAATAGGTCATGAGCAGTTCTTC.

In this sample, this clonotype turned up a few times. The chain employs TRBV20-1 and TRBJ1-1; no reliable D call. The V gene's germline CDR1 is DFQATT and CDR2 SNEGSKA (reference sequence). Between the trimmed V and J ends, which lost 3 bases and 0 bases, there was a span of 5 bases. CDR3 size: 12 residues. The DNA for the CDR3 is TGCAGTGCTAGGGGGATGAACACTGAAGCTTTCTTT. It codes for CSARGMNTEAFF.

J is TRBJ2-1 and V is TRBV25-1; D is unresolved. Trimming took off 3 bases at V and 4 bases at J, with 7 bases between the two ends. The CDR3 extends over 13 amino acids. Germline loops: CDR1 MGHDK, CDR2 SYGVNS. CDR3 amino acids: CASSESVYNEQFF. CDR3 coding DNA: TGTGCCAGCAGTGAGTCGGTGTACAATGAGCAGTTCTTC.

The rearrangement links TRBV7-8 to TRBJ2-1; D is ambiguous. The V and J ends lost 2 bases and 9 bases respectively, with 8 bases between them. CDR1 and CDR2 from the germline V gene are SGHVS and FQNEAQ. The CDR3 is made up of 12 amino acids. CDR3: CASSLISSEQFF. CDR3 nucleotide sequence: TGTGCCAGCAGCTTAATTAGTAGTGAGCAGTTCTTC.

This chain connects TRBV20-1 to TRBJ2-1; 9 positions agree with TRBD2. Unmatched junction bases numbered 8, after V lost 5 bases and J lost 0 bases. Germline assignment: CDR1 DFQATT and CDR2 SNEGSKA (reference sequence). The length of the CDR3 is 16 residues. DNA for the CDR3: TGCAGTGCTCGAGGGGGTAGCGGGAGCTCCTACAATGAGCAGTTCTTC. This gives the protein CSARGGSGSSYNEQFF.

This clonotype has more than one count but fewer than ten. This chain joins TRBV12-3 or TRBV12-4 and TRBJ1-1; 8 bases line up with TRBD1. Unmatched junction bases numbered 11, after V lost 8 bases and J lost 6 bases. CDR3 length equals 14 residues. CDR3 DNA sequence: TGTGCCAGCTGCCCCCAGGGGGCTAGGGCTGAAGCTTTCTTT. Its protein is CASCPQGARAEAFF.

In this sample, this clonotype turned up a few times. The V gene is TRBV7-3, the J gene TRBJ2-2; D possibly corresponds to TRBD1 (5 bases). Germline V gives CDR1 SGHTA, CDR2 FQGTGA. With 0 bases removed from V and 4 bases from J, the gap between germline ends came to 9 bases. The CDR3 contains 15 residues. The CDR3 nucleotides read TGTGCCAGCAGCTTAACTGCAGGGCCCACCGGGGAGCTGTTTTTT. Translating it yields CASSLTAGPTGELFF.

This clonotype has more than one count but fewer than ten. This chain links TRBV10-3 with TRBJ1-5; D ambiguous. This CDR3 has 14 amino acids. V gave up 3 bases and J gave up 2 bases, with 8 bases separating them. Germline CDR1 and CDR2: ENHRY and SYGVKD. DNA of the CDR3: TGTGCCATCAGTGACAGGCCAGGCAATCAGCCCCAGCATTTT. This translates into CAISDRPGNQPQHF.

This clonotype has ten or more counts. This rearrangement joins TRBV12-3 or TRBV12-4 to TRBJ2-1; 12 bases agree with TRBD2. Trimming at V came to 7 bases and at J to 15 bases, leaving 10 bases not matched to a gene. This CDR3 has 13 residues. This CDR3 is CASTKTSGSAPFF. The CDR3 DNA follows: TGTGCCAGCACCAAGACTAGCGGGAGCGCTCCGTTCTTC.